The following is a TCR beta chain sequence with its context. The antigen remains unidentified. There are 17 residues in the CDR3. Germline CDR1 is MGHRA and CDR2 is YSYEKL. V was clipped by 4 bases and J by 7 bases; unmatched bases: 16. The method was immunoSEQ multiplex PCR; TCRdb's version includes in-frame clones alone and lacks a portion of them. The table lists about 15,000 clones, roughly 91% of them singletons, with about 2.1% in the top ten. The sample originates from a study of chemoradiotherapy in HPV16-positive cancers. Whole-study results and caveats: Candidate HPV-specific clones and E7-related TCR motifs grew in tumor during treatment.

The receptor's source is a human donor with HPV-associated anogenital cancer. This material consisted of blood, taken from a patient who underwent chemoradiotherapy. The chain has TRBV4-1 and TRBJ2-3, with TRBD2 matching 8 bases. For the CDR3, the DNA is TGCGCCAGCAGCCGAGGAGGGTGGGCGGGGGGCATATATACGCAGTATTTT. It translates to CASSRGGWAGGIYTQYF.